This T cell receptor beta chain was retrieved from a study of post-analysis software for immune sequencing data. Study findings and constraints: Versus controls, multiple sclerosis patients showed significantly lower diversity (normalized Chao1). Patients had higher frequencies than controls of roughly 5 TRBV segments, including TRBV5-6, TRBV5-1 and TRBV20-1.

Unique-molecular-identifier-tagged TCR beta cDNA libraries were used. TCRdb re-called the PCR reads through MiXCR, storing one row per CDR3 protein. The top ten hold about 12% of the sample, which has about 500,000 distinct CDR3 sequences, roughly 46% seen once. The CDR3 extends over 14 amino acids. V lost 6 bases, J lost 4 bases, and 17 bases lay in between. From germline, CDR1 is DFQATT and CDR2 SNEGSKA (reference sequence). With respect to this clonotype: The antigen remains undetermined.

This chain joins TRBV20-1 and TRBJ2-3; D is perhaps TRBD2 (5 bases). What was sequenced was blood. The receptor's source is a girl aged 10 to 17 with multiple sclerosis. The DNA of the CDR3 is TGCAGTGCCGACCGAGGGCCGCGGCCAGATACGCAGTATTTT. Translated: CSADRGPRPDTQYF.